This T cell receptor (beta chain) was found in a study of blood T cell repertoires in COVID-19. Here immunoSEQ multiplex PCR was the method, and the copy in TCRdb shows in-frame clones only, minus some. The profile shows 150,000 to 200,000 clones, approximately 75% of them singletons. The ends were cut back, 0 bases at V and 4 bases at J, with 10 bases in the middle. The CDR3 totals 14 residues. CDR1 SGHTA and CDR2 FQGNSA come from the germline V gene. This clone appeared a few times. Input material: peripheral blood. V usage is TRBV7-2 and J usage is TRBJ2-7; possibly TRBD1 for D (7 bases). The sequence derives from a human donor in a cohort sampled during active COVID-19. As DNA, the CDR3 is TGTGCCAGCAGCTTAGCGGCAGGGGGGTACGAGCAGTACTTC. Its translation: CASSLAAGGYEQYF.